In its sample, the clone carrying this TCR beta chain was seen many times. Attachment of unique molecular identifiers to individual cDNA molecules was performed in the library. TCRdb independently ran MiXCR on the reads; one entry per CDR3 protein. The sample holds roughly 120,000 distinct CDR3 sequences, 6.5% to 10% seen once. Losses at the gene ends were 5 bases for V and 2 bases for J; bases not matched to a gene: 4. This CDR3 has 15 residues. Germline CDR1 SGHAT, CDR2 FQNNGV. These data are taken from a study of human T cells and chemical hapten exposure. Total RNA was isolated from whole blood that had not been fractionated.

The rearrangement links TRBV11-2 to TRBJ1-2; the match to TRBD1 covers 11 bases. The sample taken for sequencing was whole blood. The TCR originated in a human donor in good health. Some clones in this sample may be carry-over from other donors' samples. The CDR3 sequence is CASSPGDRGNYGYTF. CDR3 DNA: TGTGCCAGCAGCCCCGGGGACAGGGGGAACTATGGCTACACCTTC.